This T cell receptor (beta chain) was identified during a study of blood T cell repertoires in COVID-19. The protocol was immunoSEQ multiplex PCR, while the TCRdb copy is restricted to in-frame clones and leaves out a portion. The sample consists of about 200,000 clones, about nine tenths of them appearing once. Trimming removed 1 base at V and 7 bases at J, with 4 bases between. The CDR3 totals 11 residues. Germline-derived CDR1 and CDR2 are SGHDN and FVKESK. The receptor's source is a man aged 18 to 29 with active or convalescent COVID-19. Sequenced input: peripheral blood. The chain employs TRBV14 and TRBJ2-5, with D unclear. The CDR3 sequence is CASSQAVTQYF. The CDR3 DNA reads TGTGCCAGCAGCCAAGCAGTGACCCAGTACTTC. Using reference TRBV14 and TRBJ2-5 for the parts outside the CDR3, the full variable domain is EAGVTQFPSHSVIEKGQTVTLRCDPISGHDNLYWYRRVMGKEIKFLLHFVKESKQDESGMPNNRFLAERTGGTYSTLKVQPAELEDSGVYFCASSQAVTQYFGPGTRLLVL.